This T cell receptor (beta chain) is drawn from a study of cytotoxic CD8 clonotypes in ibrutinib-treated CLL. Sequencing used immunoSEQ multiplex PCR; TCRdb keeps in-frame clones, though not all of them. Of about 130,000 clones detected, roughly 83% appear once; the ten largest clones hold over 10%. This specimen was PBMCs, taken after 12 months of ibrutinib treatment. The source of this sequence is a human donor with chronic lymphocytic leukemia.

The CDR3 is CASSLFQQDNSPLHF. CDR3 in DNA: TGTGCCAGCAGTTTGTTCCAACAAGATAATTCACCCCTCCACTTT. V and J are TRBV27 and TRBJ1-6; D remains unclear. V lost 3 bases and J lost 5, with 11 bases in between. Germline lookup yields CDR1 MNHEY and CDR2 SMNVEV (reference sequence). This CDR3 comprises 15 residues.